This T cell receptor (beta chain) was identified during a study of cytomegalovirus exposure and HLA in healthy donors. Study-wide context: The 95 to 150 validation repertoires, a later analysis reported, used the same platform as the roughly 610 first-cohort repertoires.

CDR3 length: 16 amino acids. V lost 0 bases, J lost 1 base, and 10 bases lay in between. The V gene's germline CDR1 is SGHAT and CDR2 FQNNGV. This clone was recorded only once. Its target is unknown. It was the approximately 120-subject validation cohort, separate from the approximately 700-subject first cohort, to which the donors belonged. Broader study findings: Most TCR sequences were uncommon, yet certain public TCRs appeared in many donors. Listed as cytomegalovirus-associated were 150 to 200 TCR beta chains.

TCRdb keeps only in-frame clones here, not all; method: immunoSEQ multiplex PCR. The repertoire consists of 65,000 to 90,000 clones, with approximately 96% occurring once and the leading ten covering 3.3%. The sequenced sample was PBMCs. The sequence came from a young man in good health and CMV-seronegative. The chain uses TRBV11-2 and TRBJ1-5; perhaps TRBD1 as D (5 bases). The CDR3 nucleotides read TGTGCCAGCAGCTTAGATCCAGGGATCAGCAATCAGCCCCAGCATTTT. Protein sequence: CASSLDPGISNQPQHF.